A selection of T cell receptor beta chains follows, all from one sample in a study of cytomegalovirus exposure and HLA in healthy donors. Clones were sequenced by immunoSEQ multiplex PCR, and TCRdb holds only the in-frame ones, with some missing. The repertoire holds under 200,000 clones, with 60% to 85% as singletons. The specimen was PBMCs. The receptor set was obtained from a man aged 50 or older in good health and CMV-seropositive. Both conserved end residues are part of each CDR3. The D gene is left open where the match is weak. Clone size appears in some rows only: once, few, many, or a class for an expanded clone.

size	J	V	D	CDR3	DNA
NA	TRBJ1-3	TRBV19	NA	CASSRQPGALSGNTIYF	TGTGCCAGTAGCCGACAACCAGGGGCCCTCTCTGGAAACACCATATATTTT
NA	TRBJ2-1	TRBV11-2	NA	CASSLATGLVGFF	TGTGCCAGCAGCTTAGCTACAGGGCTGGTTGGGTTCTTC
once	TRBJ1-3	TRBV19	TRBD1	CASKLGTGLTGNTIYF	TGTGCCAGTAAGCTGGGGACAGGGCTTACTGGAAACACCATATATTTT
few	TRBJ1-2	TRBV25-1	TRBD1	CASTPNPGQPYGYTF	TGTGCCAGCACCCCAAACCCGGGACAGCCCTATGGCTACACCTTC
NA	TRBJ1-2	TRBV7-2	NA	CASSPRGFIGYTF	TGTGCCAGCAGCCCCAGGGGATTCATTGGCTACACCTTC
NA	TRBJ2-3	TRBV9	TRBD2	CASPQASSPGGASTDTQYF	TGTGCCAGCCCCCAGGCTTCTTCTCCCGGGGGGGCAAGCACAGATACGCAGTATTTT
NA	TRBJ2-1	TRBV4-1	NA	CASSQRFRDSNPFVDEQFF	TGCGCCAGCAGCCAACGATTCCGGGACTCCAATCCGTTCGTGGATGAGCAGTTCTTC
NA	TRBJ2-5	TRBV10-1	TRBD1	CASSESAGQGGETQYF	TGCGCCAGCAGTGAGTCTGCGGGACAGGGAGGAGAGACCCAGTACTTC
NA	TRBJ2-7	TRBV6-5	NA	CASSPSSWYEQYF	TGTGCCAGCAGTCCTAGTTCCTGGTACGAGCAGTACTTC
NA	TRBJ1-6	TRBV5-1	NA	CASSLVAGENNSPLHF	TGCGCCAGCAGCTTGGTGGCAGGGGAGAATAATTCACCCCTCCACTTT
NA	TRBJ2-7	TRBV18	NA	CASSPRKEGSYEQYF	TGTGCCAGCTCACCACGAAAGGAGGGCTCCTACGAGCAGTACTTC
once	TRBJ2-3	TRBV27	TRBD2	CASSLYLAGTIDTQYF	TGTGCCAGCAGTTTATACCTAGCGGGGACGATTGATACGCAGTATTTT
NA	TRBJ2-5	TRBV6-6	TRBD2	CASSPLAGGETQYF	TGTGCCAGCAGTCCTCTGGCGGGGGGGGAGACCCAGTACTTC
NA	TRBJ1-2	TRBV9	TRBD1	CASSVAGQARGRGYTF	TGTGCCAGCAGCGTGGCCGGACAGGCGAGGGGAAGGGGCTACACCTTC
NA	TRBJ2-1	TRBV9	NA	CASSVDSPTYNEQFF	TGTGCCAGCAGCGTAGACAGCCCGACCTACAATGAGCAGTTCTTC
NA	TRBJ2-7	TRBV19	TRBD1	CASSSRTGFSYEQYF	TGTGCCAGTAGCTCCCGGACAGGGTTCTCCTACGAGCAGTACTTC
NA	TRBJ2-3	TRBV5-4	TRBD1	CASSLRDRGYTDTQYF	TGTGCCAGCAGCTTGAGGGACAGGGGATACACAGATACGCAGTATTTT
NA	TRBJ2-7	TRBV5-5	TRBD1	CASSSLKGTGEQYF	TGTGCCAGCAGCTCCCTGAAAGGGACAGGCGAGCAGTACTTC
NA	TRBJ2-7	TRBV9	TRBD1	CASSGPGQGPWEQYF	TGTGCCAGCAGCGGACCGGGACAGGGCCCTTGGGAGCAGTACTTC
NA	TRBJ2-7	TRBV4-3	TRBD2	CASSQDMASGGQEQYF	TGCGCCAGCAGCCAAGATATGGCTAGCGGGGGACAGGAGCAGTACTTC
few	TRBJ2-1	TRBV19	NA	CASTRYNEQFF	TGTGCCAGTACACGGTACAATGAGCAGTTCTTC
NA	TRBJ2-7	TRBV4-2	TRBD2	CASSQDREGEAYEQYF	TGTGCCAGCAGCCAAGATCGGGAGGGGGAAGCCTACGAGCAGTACTTC
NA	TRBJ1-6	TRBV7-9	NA	CASSLLGANSPLHF	TGTGCCAGCAGCTTATTAGGGGCCAATTCACCCCTCCACTTT
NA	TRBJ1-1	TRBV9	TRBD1	CASSSRQGRGTEAFF	TGTGCCAGCAGCTCCCGACAGGGAAGGGGCACTGAAGCTTTCTTT
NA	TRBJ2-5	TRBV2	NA	CASSEIGDGETQYF	TGTGCCAGCAGTGAAATAGGGGATGGAGAGACCCAGTACTTC
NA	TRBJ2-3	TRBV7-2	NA	CASSTRTGRGTDTQYF	TGTGCCAGCAGCACCAGGACAGGGAGGGGCACAGATACGCAGTATTTT
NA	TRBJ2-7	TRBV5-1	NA	CASSFGTRQGGYEQYF	TGCGCCAGCAGCTTCGGCACTCGACAGGGAGGCTACGAGCAGTACTTC
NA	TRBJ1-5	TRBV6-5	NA	CASSTRQSNQPQHF	TGTGCCAGCAGTACTCGACAGAGCAATCAGCCCCAGCATTTT
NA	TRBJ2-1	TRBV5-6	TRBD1	CASSTQGPLVIINEQFF	TGTGCCAGCAGCACACAGGGGCCTCTAGTAATCATCAATGAGCAGTTCTTC